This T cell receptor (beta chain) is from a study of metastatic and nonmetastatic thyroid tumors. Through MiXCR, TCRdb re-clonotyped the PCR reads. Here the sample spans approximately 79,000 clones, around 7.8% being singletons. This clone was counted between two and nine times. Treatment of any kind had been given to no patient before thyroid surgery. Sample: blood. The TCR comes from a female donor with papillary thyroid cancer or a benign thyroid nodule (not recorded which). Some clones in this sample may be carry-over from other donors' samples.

CDR3 loop: CASSEGLPGQGRNEKLFF. The CDR3 coding sequence is TGTGCCAGCAGTGAGGGATTACCGGGACAGGGAAGAAATGAAAAACTGTTTTTT. V is TRBV6-1 and J is TRBJ1-4; TRBD1 aligns across 9 bases. This CDR3 is 18 amino acids long. Germline V gene data show CDR1 as MNHNS and CDR2 as SASEGT. V gave up 3 bases and J gave up 5 bases; unmatched junction bases: 13.